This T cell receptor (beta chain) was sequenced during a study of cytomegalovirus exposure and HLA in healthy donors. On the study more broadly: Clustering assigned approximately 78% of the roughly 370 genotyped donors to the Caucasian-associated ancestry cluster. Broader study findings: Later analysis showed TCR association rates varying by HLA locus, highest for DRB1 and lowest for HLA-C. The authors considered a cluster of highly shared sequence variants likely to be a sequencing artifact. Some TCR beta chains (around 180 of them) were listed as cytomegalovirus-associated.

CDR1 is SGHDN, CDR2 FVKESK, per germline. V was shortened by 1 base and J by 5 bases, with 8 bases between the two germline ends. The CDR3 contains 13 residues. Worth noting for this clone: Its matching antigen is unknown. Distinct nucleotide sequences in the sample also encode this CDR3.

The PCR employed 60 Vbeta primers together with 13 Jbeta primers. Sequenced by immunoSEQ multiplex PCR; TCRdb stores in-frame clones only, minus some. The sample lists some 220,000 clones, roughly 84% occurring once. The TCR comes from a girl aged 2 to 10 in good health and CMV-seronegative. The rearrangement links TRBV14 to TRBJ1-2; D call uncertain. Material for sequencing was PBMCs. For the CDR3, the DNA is TGTGCCAGCAGCCAAGGGCTGAATTATGGCTACACCTTC. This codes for CASSQGLNYGYTF.